The present T cell receptor (beta chain) was sequenced within a study of cytomegalovirus exposure and HLA in healthy donors. Broader study findings: Most sequenced TCRs were rare (though some public TCRs occurred in many donors).

The CDR3 totals 16 residues. Trimming stripped 3 bases from V and 2 bases from J, with 14 bases between. Germline values: CDR1 KGHSH, CDR2 LQKENI. PCR amplification relied on 60 Vbeta primers (plus 13 Jbeta primers). Profiling relied on immunoSEQ multiplex PCR, and the TCRdb table lists in-frame clones only, not all of them. The sample consists of 110,000 or so clones, around 77% of them appearing once. As concerns this clone: Its specificity is not known.

The sequence derives from a man in his fifties in good health and CMV-seropositive. Input material: PBMCs. This chain connects TRBV18 to TRBJ2-1; D not certain. CDR3 in amino acids: CASSPQTDLTYNEQFF. The CDR3 DNA follows: TGTGCCAGCTCACCCCAAACAGATCTAACCTACAATGAGCAGTTCTTC. The full variable domain, completed using reference TRBV18 and TRBJ2-1, is NAGVMQNPRHLVRRRGQEARLRCSPMKGHSHVYWYRQLPEEGLKFMVYLQKENIIDESGMPKERFSAEFPKEGPSILRIQQVVRGDSAAYFCASSPQTDLTYNEQFFGPGTRLTVL.